The 20 T cell receptor beta chains given below trace back to one sample, sequenced in a study of T cells in localized non-small cell lung cancer. Profiled with immunoSEQ multiplex PCR; TCRdb holds only in-frame clones, not every one. In the table there are some 21,000 clones, approximately 89% of which are singletons. Here the sequenced sample was peripheral blood, taken before any cancer treatment. The receptors originated from a man aged 40 to 69 with stage I lung adenocarcinoma.

The V and J genes are TRBV28 and TRBJ1-5, with D hard to call. CDR1 and CDR2 (germline): MDHEN, SYDVKM. V dropped 2 bases and J dropped 7 bases, with 12 bases sitting between them. This CDR3 is 14 amino acids long. The CDR3 nucleotides are TGTGCCAGCAGTTTACTGGGCCGAGGACAGCCCCAGCATTTT. It is translated as CASSLLGRGQPQHF.

DNA of the CDR3: TGTGCCAGCAGGTATCAAGCAGGGGCCTCCACCGGGGAGCTGTTTTTT. Protein: CASRYQAGASTGELFF. The chain has TRBV2 and TRBJ2-2, with a tentative D call TRBD1 (6 bases). The CDR3 is 16 amino acids. V was shortened by 6 bases and J by 4 bases, with 18 bases between the two germline ends. Germline CDR1 is SNHLY and CDR2 is FYNNEI.

V usage is TRBV5-4 and J usage is TRBJ1-4; 8 nucleotides agree with TRBD1. Trimming removed 3 bases from V and 0 bases from J; junction bases left unmatched: 4. The CDR3 is made up of 16 amino acids. In germline, CDR1 is SGHNT, CDR2 YYREEE (reference sequence). The CDR3 sequence is CASSSMTGATNEKLFF. In nucleotides, the CDR3 is TGTGCCAGCAGCTCAATGACAGGGGCAACTAATGAAAAACTGTTTTTT.

This sequence joins TRBV27 and TRBJ1-1; 9 nucleotides align to TRBD1. CDR1 and CDR2 (germline): MNHEY, SMNVEV (reference sequence). This CDR3 region has 15 residues. Trimming cost V 4 bases and J 5 bases; bases outside gene matches: 8. CDR3 region: CASSSQSGQGTEAFF. As DNA, the CDR3 is TGTGCCAGCAGTTCCCAAAGCGGACAGGGGACTGAAGCTTTCTTT.

The chain is built from TRBV2 and TRBJ1-5, with 9 bases aligning to TRBD1. Germline CDR1 reads SNHLY; CDR2 reads FYNNEI. V gave up 4 bases and J gave up 7 bases; unmatched junction bases: 8. The CDR3 runs to 15 residues. The chain's CDR3 is CASSAPRDRVQPQHF. In nucleotides, the CDR3 is TGTGCCAGCAGTGCACCCCGGGACAGGGTCCAGCCCCAGCATTTT.

The chain is built from TRBV10-1 and TRBJ2-4; tentative D call: TRBD2 (6 bases). CDR1 WNHNN and CDR2 SYGVQD come from the germline V gene (reference sequence). The V and J ends lost 3 bases and 5 bases respectively, with 8 bases between them. CDR3 length: 13 residues. Here the CDR3 reads CASSERLENIQYF. For the CDR3, the DNA is TGCGCCAGCAGTGAACGACTAGAAAACATTCAGTACTTC.

This chain links TRBV6-5 with TRBJ2-7, with 7 bases aligning to TRBD2. Germline loops: CDR1 MNHEY, CDR2 SVGAGI. This CDR3 has 13 amino acids. Losses at the gene ends were 4 bases for V and 4 bases for J; bases not matched to a gene: 4. CDR3 residues: CASSSGRGYEQYF. Here the CDR3 DNA reads TGTGCCAGCAGTTCCGGGCGGGGGTACGAGCAGTACTTC.

The rearrangement joins TRBV5-1 to TRBJ2-5; D tentatively reads TRBD1 or TRBD2 (6 bases each). Looked up from germline, CDR1 is SGHRS and CDR2 is YFSETQ. This CDR3 is built from 16 residues. Trimming removed 8 bases from V and 5 bases from J, with 25 bases in between. CDR3 loop: CARLPEGHLVGETQYF. DNA for the CDR3: TGCGCCAGACTTCCGGAGGGACACCTCGTAGGTGAGACCCAGTACTTC.

V usage is TRBV7-9 and J usage is TRBJ1-3; D not resolved. The CDR3 totals 15 residues. Germline V lookup: CDR1 SEHNR, CDR2 FQNEAQ (reference sequence). The V end lost 5 bases, the J end lost 0 bases, and 11 bases lay between the germline ends. CDR3 region: CASSTSLFSGNTIYF. CDR3 coding DNA: TGTGCCAGCAGCACTAGTCTCTTCTCTGGAAACACCATATATTTT.

Turning to this clone: At one end the junction does not follow the germline gene, possibly because of a read error. The CDR3 bases are TGTGCCAGCAGCAGGGGACGGCAAGAGGCCCAGTACTTC. This gives the protein CASSRGRQEAQYF. The chain is built from TRBV7-6 and TRBJ2-5; D may match TRBD1 or TRBD2 (5 bases each). Germline CDR1 reads SGHVS; CDR2 reads FNYEAQ. The CDR3 consists of 13 residues.

V gene TRBV2 combines with J gene TRBJ1-5, with D uncertain. V shed 7 bases and J shed 1 base, with 11 bases lying between them. In germline, CDR1 is SNHLY, CDR2 FYNNEI. CDR3 length: 14 residues. CDR3 DNA: TGTGCCAGCACCCGAACTAACAGCAATCAGCCCCAGCATTTT. This codes for CASTRTNSNQPQHF. Supplemented by reference TRBV2 and TRBJ1-5, the full variable domain reads EPEVTQTPSHQVTQMGQEVILRCVPISNHLYFYWYRQILGQKVEFLVSFYNNEISEKSEIFDDQFSVERPDGSNFTLKIRSTKLEDSAMYFCASTRTNSNQPQHFGDGTRLSIL.

J is TRBJ1-5 and V is TRBV7-2, with D hard to call. The CDR3 contains 15 residues. Trimming stripped 1 base from V and 0 bases from J, with 7 bases between. The germline V gene has CDR1 SGHTA and CDR2 FQGNSA. CDR3 sequence: CASSLEVYSNQPQHF. For the CDR3, the DNA is TGTGCCAGCAGCTTAGAAGTCTATAGCAATCAGCCCCAGCATTTT.

The chain couples TRBV7-3 to TRBJ2-1; D perhaps matches TRBD2 (5 bases). Germline CDR1 and CDR2: SGHTA and FQGTGA. CDR3 size: 15 residues. Trimming left V 2 bases short and J 3 bases short, with 11 bases between. The CDR3 spells CASSLAAGIYNEQFF. The CDR3 bases are TGTGCCAGCAGCTTAGCCGCCGGGATCTACAATGAGCAGTTCTTC. The full variable domain, its missing parts supplied by reference TRBV7-3 and TRBJ2-1, is GAGVSQTPSNKVTEKGKYVELRCDPISGHTALYWYRQSLGQGPEFLIYFQGTGAADDSGLPNDRFFAVRPEGSVSTLKIQRTERGDSAVYLCASSLAAGIYNEQFFGPGTRLTVL.

This clone came up once. V gene TRBV20-1 combines with J gene TRBJ1-2; D unclear. CDR3 length equals 11 residues. V was trimmed by 3 bases and J by 8 bases, leaving 10 bases between them. CDR1 DFQATT and CDR2 SNEGSKA come from the germline V gene (reference sequence). The CDR3 DNA sequence: TGCAGTGCTAGGCCCCTCGAAGGCTACACCTTC. This gives the protein CSARPLEGYTF.

J is TRBJ2-3 and V is TRBV6-1, with D possibly matching TRBD1 (5 bases). The CDR3 is made up of 21 amino acids. The V gene's germline CDR1 is MNHNS and CDR2 SASEGT. The ends were cut back, 2 bases at V and 3 bases at J, with 30 bases in the middle. CDR3 nucleotides: TGTGCCAGCAGTGAACAGCACTATAGGGGCAGGGCGGTGATCAGAACAGATACGCAGTATTTT. Its protein product is CASSEQHYRGRAVIRTDTQYF.

V gene TRBV4-1 combines with J gene TRBJ1-1, with a tentative D call TRBD1 (6 bases). The CDR3 runs to 15 residues. V lost 3 bases to trimming and J lost 0 bases, with 11 bases between them. The germline V gene has CDR1 MGHRA and CDR2 YSYEKL. This chain's CDR3 is CASSQFGGMNTEAFF. In nucleotides, the CDR3 is TGCGCCAGCAGCCAGTTTGGGGGCATGAACACTGAAGCTTTCTTT.

This chain connects TRBV5-1 to TRBJ2-3, with 9 positions matching TRBD2. Germline V lookup: CDR1 SGHRS, CDR2 YFSETQ. CDR3 length: 17 amino acids. The trim removed 2 bases at V and 1 base at J, leaving 8 bases unmatched. The CDR3 loop is CASSLRISGGGTDTQYF. Written as DNA, the CDR3 is TGCGCCAGCAGCTTAAGGATTAGCGGGGGCGGCACAGATACGCAGTATTTT.

This rearrangement joins TRBV4-1 to TRBJ2-1; perhaps TRBD2 as D (6 bases). Trimming took 1 base from V and 5 from J, leaving 12 bases between them. The CDR3 extends over 15 amino acids. Per germline, CDR1 MGHRA and CDR2 YSYEKL. The CDR3 spells CASSQGGLGDNEQFF. The CDR3 DNA reads as TGCGCCAGCAGCCAAGGGGGACTCGGAGACAATGAGCAGTTCTTC.

The genes are TRBV5-1 and TRBJ1-1; D unclear. The CDR3 sequence is 15 residues long. Germline V CDR1 and CDR2: SGHRS, YFSETQ. V shed 0 bases and J shed 0 bases, with 9 bases lying between them. Here the CDR3 reads CASSLAGDLNTEAFF. Written as DNA, the CDR3 is TGCGCCAGCAGCTTGGCTGGCGATTTGAACACTGAAGCTTTCTTT. The whole variable domain, remainder taken from reference TRBV5-1 and TRBJ1-1, is KAGVTQTPRYLIKTRGQQVTLSCSPISGHRSVSWYQQTPGQGLQFLFEYFSETQRNKGNFPGRFSGRQFSNSRSEMNVSTLELGDSALYLCASSLAGDLNTEAFFGQGTRLTVV.

The V and J genes are TRBV27 and TRBJ1-1, with TRBD1 as a possible D gene (5 bases). The length of the CDR3 is 15 residues. V was clipped by 6 bases and J by 1 base, with 15 bases between them. Germline V gene data show CDR1 as MNHEY and CDR2 as SMNVEV (reference sequence). The CDR3 is CASRPTNQGNTEAFF. CDR3 sequence (DNA): TGTGCCAGCAGGCCTACCAATCAGGGGAACACTGAAGCTTTCTTT.